These T cell receptor beta chains were read from a single sample in a study of Graves' ophthalmopathy and Graves' hyperthyroidism. TCRdb reanalysed the multiplex PCR reads using MiXCR and keeps one entry per CDR3 protein. Seen here are approximately 160,000 distinct CDR3 sequences, 37% observed once, and the top ten hold 5.8%. The sample consisted of peripheral blood. Receptors were obtained from a woman between 40 and 50 years old with Graves' ophthalmopathy. Each CDR3 is given without its conserved first and last residue.

J | V | CDR3
TRBJ2-5 | TRBV6-2/TRBV6-3 | ASTTSGRREETQY
TRBJ2-2 | TRBV29-1 | SVRGAVTGELF
TRBJ2-2 | TRBV28 | ASSLWATGVGDTGELF
TRBJ1-1 | TRBV6-2/TRBV6-3 | ASSYGIPLNTEAF
TRBJ2-5 | TRBV20-1 | SARGGMKTQY
TRBJ1-1 | TRBV29-1 | SAKPGTGEAF
TRBJ2-7 | TRBV10-2 | ASSQEPAGVTYEQY
TRBJ2-7 | TRBV12-3/TRBV12-4 | ASSAPLLPYEQY
TRBJ2-7 | TRBV5-1 | ASSLGLDSYEQY
TRBJ2-7 | TRBV2 | ASRVGQSSQQY
TRBJ1-2 | TRBV28 | ASTGRPQGYT
TRBJ2-7 | TRBV28 | ASTRVGEQY
TRBJ1-1 | TRBV11-2 | ASSKLNTEAF
TRBJ2-2 | TRBV4-3 | ASRFGREYITGELF
TRBJ2-5 | TRBV28 | ASSLGPPPQETQY
TRBJ2-7 | TRBV13 | ASSDDSGDYEQY
TRBJ2-5 | TRBV29-1 | SSSRGAETQY
TRBJ1-2 | TRBV4-3 | ASSQGVGQQYGYT
TRBJ2-7 | TRBV6-2/TRBV6-3 | ASSNRLAGTSWAYEQY
TRBJ1-5 | TRBV6-1 | ASSEQVNQPQH
TRBJ2-7 | TRBV28 | ASSLLDRGYEQY
TRBJ2-7 | TRBV6-5 | ASSRYDRGGEQY
TRBJ1-6 | TRBV2 | ASTAGAGWSSPLH
TRBJ1-2 | TRBV24-1 | ATPQSCGQSAAGYT
TRBJ1-1 | TRBV30 | AWSEGQRNTEAF
TRBJ1-2 | TRBV28 | ASSQGQGRFGYT
TRBJ1-1 | TRBV29-1 | SAITVEAF
TRBJ1-1 | TRBV12-3/TRBV12-4 | ASSTTGVPEAF
TRBJ1-1 | TRBV27 | ASRTVRDITEAF
TRBJ2-2 | TRBV20-1 | SARDLAGDTGELF
TRBJ1-2 | TRBV18 | ASSPQGDVNYGYT
TRBJ2-2 | TRBV12-3/TRBV12-4 | ASTLDKNTGELF
TRBJ2-7 | TRBV6-5 | ASSYRDAYEQY
TRBJ1-1 | TRBV12-3/TRBV12-4 | ASKIAGTGWTEAF
TRBJ1-5 | TRBV28 | ASSLNRGRDQPQH
TRBJ1-1 | TRBV9 | ASSVADSFFGAF
TRBJ2-7 | TRBV5-6 | ASSLSGRASYEQY
TRBJ1-1 | TRBV5-1 | ASSLYPFKDSEAF
TRBJ1-1 | TRBV7-9 | ASSSTGLVTEAF
TRBJ1-2 | TRBV11-1 | ASSLDSPDYGYT
TRBJ1-5 | TRBV12-3/TRBV12-4 | ASKRIGGDQPQH
TRBJ1-6 | TRBV6-1 | ASTLRGGSSPLH
TRBJ1-1 | TRBV5-6 | ASSSQTLPDSHHNILKLF
TRBJ1-5 | TRBV2 | ASRDPGHLGNQPQH
TRBJ2-2 | TRBV12-3/TRBV12-4 | ASRTRTSNTGELF
TRBJ2-7 | TRBV6-1 | ASSPVTGGFSSYEQY
TRBJ1-2 | TRBV19 | ASSMMGKEEYGYT
TRBJ2-7 | TRBV7-8 | ASSLEAGFWYEQY
TRBJ2-5 | TRBV27 | ASKTGETQY
TRBJ2-5 | TRBV29-1 | HRGAQETQY